This TCR beta chain was sequenced during a study of shared clonotypes between healthy human individuals. This CDR3 contains 14 residues. After removal of 6 bases from V and 5 bases from J, the junction contained 5 bases not matched to a gene. Germline CDR1 MDHEN, CDR2 SYDVKM. Sequencing used immunoSEQ multiplex PCR; TCRdb keeps in-frame clones, though not all of them. This table has about 2.3 million clones, approximately 90% appearing once. Sample: naive CD4+ T cells from PBMCs. The subset: CD45RA+ positively selected. This TCR derives from a man younger than 35 in good health. Some clones in this sample may be carry-over from other donors' samples. This rearrangement joins TRBV28 to TRBJ1-2; 11 positions match TRBD1. In DNA form, the CDR3 reads TGTGCCAGCAGGCAAGGACAGGGGGCTTATGGCTACACCTTC. It translates to CASRQGQGAYGYTF.